One and the same sample provided the 20 T cell receptor beta chains below, sequenced in a study of neurological immune-mediated disorders. TCRdb reprocessed the 5' RACE reads with MiXCR, giving one entry per CDR3 protein. This sample yields some 50,000 distinct CDR3 sequences, of which about a quarter are seen a single time; about 23% belongs to the top ten. The material sequenced was PBMCs. These receptors all stem from a woman aged 65 to 85 in good health.

In this sample, this clonotype turned up many times. V and J are TRBV28 and TRBJ2-7, with TRBD1 as a possible D gene (5 bases). CDR3 length: 15 amino acids. From germline, CDR1 is MDHEN and CDR2 SYDVKM. V gave up 8 bases and J gave up 2 bases, with 19 bases separating them. Here the CDR3 reads CASGSPRTSTYEQYF. DNA for the CDR3: TGTGCCAGCGGTTCACCGCGGACAAGTACCTACGAGCAGTACTTC. Full variable domain (rest looked up from reference TRBV28 and TRBJ2-7): DVKVTQSSRYLVKRTGEKVFLECVQDMDHENMFWYRQDPGLGLRLIYFSYDVKMKEKGDIPEGYSVSREKKERFSLILESASTNQTSMYLCASGSPRTSTYEQYFGPGTRLTVT.

This clonotype was counted a few times. The chain links TRBV6-1 to TRBJ1-2, with TRBD1 matching over 11 bases. Germline CDR1 and CDR2: MNHNS and SASEGT. Trimming cost V 10 bases and J 3 bases; bases outside gene matches: 10. The CDR3 has 15 residues. The CDR3: CAIRDRGKGDYGYTF. As DNA, the CDR3 is TGTGCCATAAGGGACAGGGGGAAAGGGGACTATGGCTACACCTTC.

This clonotype was picked up many times. This sequence joins TRBV5-1 and TRBJ2-1; TRBD2 matches at 12 bases. This CDR3 is built from 16 residues. The junction had 11 bases not matched to a gene; V was cut back by 4 bases and J by 9 bases. Per the germline V gene, CDR1 is SGHRS and CDR2 is YFSETQ. The CDR3 nucleotides are TGCGCCAGCAGCCTGACTAGCGGGAGCGTTTTGATTGAGCAGTTCTTC. This codes for CASSLTSGSVLIEQFF.

This clonotype was detected many times. This CDR3 reads CASSLEPPYEQYF. CDR3 coding DNA: TGTGCCAGCAGCTTGGAACCGCCCTACGAGCAGTACTTC. The chain employs TRBV5-4 and TRBJ2-7; unclear D gene. This CDR3 comprises 13 residues. Germline V gives CDR1 SGHNT, CDR2 YYREEE (reference sequence). Between the trimmed V and J ends, which lost 0 bases and 2 bases, there was a span of 6 bases.

As to this clonotype: Its ends do not fully match the called genes, so a read error is possible. The V gene is TRBV4-1, the J gene TRBJ2-6; 14 nucleotides align to TRBD2. This CDR3 is built from 19 residues. Germline loops: CDR1 MGHRA, CDR2 YSYEKL. CDR3 region: CASSQEGLAGAAVANVLTF. As DNA, the CDR3 is TGCGCCAGCAGCCAAGAGGGACTAGCGGGAGCCGCCGTGGCCAACGTACTGACTTTC.

There are many counts of this clonotype. The chain is built from TRBV20-1 and TRBJ2-5; 9 nucleotides line up with TRBD1. The CDR3 has 13 residues. Germline V CDR1 and CDR2: DFQATT, SNEGSKA (reference sequence). Trimming cost V 6 bases and J 1 base; bases outside gene matches: 3. Here the CDR3 reads CSAAGQGQETQYF. In DNA form, the CDR3 reads TGCAGTGCGGCGGGACAGGGCCAAGAGACCCAGTACTTC.

This clonotype was seen at least ten times. V and J are TRBV7-2 and TRBJ1-1, with D possibly TRBD1 on 5 matching bases. The CDR3 loop spans 17 amino acids. CDR1 is SGHTA, CDR2 FQGNSA, per germline. V was pared by 5 bases and J by 1 base, with 20 bases between. CDR3 in DNA: TGTGCCAGCAGCCTATTAGGGTGGGGGGATAAGAACACTGAAGCTTTCTTT. This gives the protein CASSLLGWGDKNTEAFF.

Details on this clonotype: This may arise from a read error, as a much more abundant clone is one base away. The genes are TRBV10-2 and TRBJ1-6; no clear D gene. CDR3 length equals 15 residues. Germline V gives CDR1 WSHSY, CDR2 SAAADI. CDR3 DNA sequence: TGCGCCAGCACCGGCATGATAAGAGGAAGTTCACCCCTCCAATTT. Amino acids: CASTGMIRGSSPLQF.

The chain joins TRBV20-1 to TRBJ1-1; no firm D call. The CDR3 is 12 amino acids. The V and J ends lost 0 bases and 4 bases respectively, with 6 bases between them. From germline, CDR1 is DFQATT and CDR2 SNEGSKA (reference sequence). CDR3 bases: TGCAGTGCTAGAGATCGAGTCACTGAAGCTTTCTTT. Its translation is CSARDRVTEAFF.

The table lists this clonotype with many counts. The rearrangement uses TRBV7-9 and TRBJ1-5; D remains ambiguous. V gave up 5 bases and J gave up 5 bases, with 7 bases separating them. The CDR3 contains 12 residues. Germline CDR1 SEHNR, CDR2 FQNEAQ (reference sequence). CDR3 amino acids: CASSRDDQPQHF. The DNA of the CDR3 is TGTGCCAGCAGCCGAGACGATCAGCCCCAGCATTTT.

This clonotype was seen at least ten times. The chain uses TRBV20-1 and TRBJ2-3, with TRBD2 matching 8 bases. After removal of 5 bases from V and 4 bases from J, the junction contained 5 bases not matched to a gene. This CDR3 is built from 13 residues. The germline V gene has CDR1 DFQATT and CDR2 SNEGSKA (reference sequence). CDR3: CSAPGLESDTQYF. CDR3 nucleotide sequence: TGCAGTGCTCCGGGACTAGAGTCAGATACGCAGTATTTT.

This clonotype was seen repeatedly, ten times or more. V gene TRBV9 combines with J gene TRBJ1-2, with unresolved D. Germline CDR1 SGDLS, CDR2 YYNGEE. The germline V and J ends were trimmed by 0 bases and 1 base, with 4 bases remaining between them. The CDR3 consists of 13 residues. The CDR3 bases are TGTGCCAGCAGCGTAGAACGTAACTATGGCTACACCTTC. Its translation is CASSVERNYGYTF.

This clonotype was recorded at least ten times. The rearrangement joins TRBV27 to TRBJ1-5, with D hard to call. This CDR3 is built from 17 residues. Germline loops: CDR1 MNHEY, CDR2 SMNVEV (reference sequence). V lost 5 bases and J 2 bases, leaving 19 bases between the germline ends. The CDR3 region has the DNA TGTGCCAGCAGTCCCCCCCGAACTCGTGGGGGCAATCAGCCCCAGCATTTT. Protein: CASSPPRTRGGNQPQHF.

This sequence joins TRBV7-2 and TRBJ2-2; TRBD1 aligns across 7 bases. The V segment lost 5 bases and the J segment 3 bases; nucleotides outside the gene matches: 6. This CDR3 region has 15 residues. CDR1 is SGHTA and CDR2 is FQGNSA in the germline V gene. CDR3 protein: CASSHRDRHTGELFF. The CDR3 DNA is TGTGCCAGCAGCCACCGGGACAGACACACCGGGGAGCTGTTTTTT.

The V call is TRBV24-1, the J call TRBJ2-1; 12 positions match TRBD2. V dropped 5 bases and J dropped 4; count of bases not matched to a gene: 5. Per the germline V gene, CDR1 is KGHDR and CDR2 is SFDVKD. The CDR3 has 16 residues. The CDR3 bases are TGTGCCACCAGTGGCCCGACTAGCGGGGGTTACAATGAGCAGTTCTTC. It codes for CATSGPTSGGYNEQFF.

This clonotype was detected many times. The genes are TRBV5-1 and TRBJ2-1; 10 nucleotides agree with TRBD2. Germline loops: CDR1 SGHRS, CDR2 YFSETQ. V lost 1 base, J lost 6 bases, and 4 bases stayed unmatched. The CDR3 totals 15 residues. CDR3 bases: TGCGCCAGCAGCTTGTTAGCGGGAGGTCTCAATGAGCAGTTCTTC. Its translation: CASSLLAGGLNEQFF. The full variable domain, its missing parts supplied by reference TRBV5-1 and TRBJ2-1, is KAGVTQTPRYLIKTRGQQVTLSCSPISGHRSVSWYQQTPGQGLQFLFEYFSETQRNKGNFPGRFSGRQFSNSRSEMNVSTLELGDSALYLCASSLLAGGLNEQFFGPGTRLTVL.

This clonotype was detected many times. The V and J genes are TRBV7-2 and TRBJ1-1; 12 bases match TRBD1. V lost 7 bases, J lost 3 bases, and 9 bases stayed unmatched. Germline V gene sequence: CDR1 SGHTA, CDR2 FQGNSA. The CDR3 totals 16 residues. Here the CDR3 reads CASTPGTGGAYTEAFF. CDR3 coding DNA: TGTGCCAGCACCCCCGGGACAGGGGGCGCTTACACTGAAGCTTTCTTT.

This chain joins TRBV7-9 and TRBJ2-1, with 8 bases that match TRBD2. The CDR3 is made up of 17 amino acids. V was pared by 5 bases and J by 4 bases, with 13 bases of the junction left unmatched. CDR1 and CDR2 (germline): SEHNR, FQNEAQ (reference sequence). The CDR3 nucleotides are TGTGCCAGCAGCCCCTCTCTCGGGACTAGGGATTACAATGAGCAGTTCTTC. This sequence encodes CASSPSLGTRDYNEQFF.

The chain links TRBV5-1 to TRBJ2-3, with a tentative D call TRBD2 (5 bases). Trimming cost V 1 base and J 2 bases, with 23 bases left between them. Germline values: CDR1 SGHRS, CDR2 YFSETQ. This CDR3 is 19 amino acids long. CDR3 loop: CASSLWASWSSDATDTQYF. In DNA form, the CDR3 reads TGCGCCAGCAGCTTGTGGGCTAGCTGGTCATCCGATGCCACAGATACGCAGTATTTT.

This clonotype was seen many times. J is TRBJ2-7 and V is TRBV6-6, with D tentatively TRBD2 (6 bases). Germline values: CDR1 MNHNY, CDR2 SVGAGI (reference sequence). The V end was cut by 6 bases, the J end by 6 bases, with 9 bases between. This CDR3 has 11 amino acids. The CDR3 bases are TGTGCCAGCAGCCCCGGGGGCGAGCAGTACTTC. Protein sequence: CASSPGGEQYF.